These 30 T cell receptor beta chains share one sample of origin, sequenced in a study of T cell clones after liver transplantation. Clones were sequenced by immunoSEQ multiplex PCR, and TCRdb holds only the in-frame ones, with some missing. This sample yields around 70,000 clones, of which more than 85% are seen a single time; 0.75% to 1% belongs to the top ten. The specimen was CD4+ T cells from blood, collected less than 26 months after liver transplant. Every receptor here comes from a human patient who received a liver transplant. Some T cells may originate from the graft donor.

The rearrangement links TRBV15 to TRBJ1-5, with TRBD1 as a possible D gene (6 bases). With 0 bases removed from V and 9 bases from J, the gap between germline ends came to 15 bases. This CDR3 has 15 amino acids. Germline CDR1 and CDR2: LNHNV and YYDKDF (reference sequence). CDR3 residues: CATSRDDRPPGPQHF. The CDR3 region has the DNA TGTGCCACCAGCAGAGATGACAGGCCGCCGGGGCCCCAGCATTTT.

The chain links TRBV6-1 to TRBJ2-5; 9 bases are shared with TRBD1. This CDR3 has 11 residues. Per germline, CDR1 MNHNS and CDR2 SASEGT. The V gene end was trimmed by 10 bases and the J gene end by 5 bases; junction bases not matched to a gene: 2. In DNA form, the CDR3 reads TGTGCCACCGGGACAGGGGAGACCCAGTACTTC. This sequence encodes CATGTGETQYF.

V is TRBV19 and J is TRBJ2-3; 8 positions match TRBD2. This CDR3 has 17 amino acids. V lost 4 bases and J lost 1; bases outside the gene matches: 10. CDR1 is LNHDA, CDR2 SQIVND, per germline (reference sequence). CDR3 nucleotide sequence: TGTGCCAGTAGTAAGGGGGTAGCGGGAATTGGCACAGATACGCAGTATTTT. The encoded protein is CASSKGVAGIGTDTQYF.

V is TRBV6-1 and J is TRBJ2-1, with a tentative D call TRBD2 (6 bases). Germline CDR1 and CDR2: MNHNS and SASEGT. Trimming took 6 bases from V and 9 from J, leaving 15 bases between them. The CDR3 loop spans 13 amino acids. CDR3 sequence: CASRRGGPPEQFF. CDR3 nucleotide sequence: TGTGCCAGCAGACGGGGAGGCCCTCCTGAGCAGTTCTTC.

V is TRBV29-1 and J is TRBJ2-2; D is unresolved. Trimming shortened V by 4 bases and J by 0 bases, and 6 bases separated the two germline ends. The CDR3 totals 13 residues. Germline V gene data show CDR1 as SQVTM and CDR2 as ANQGSEA. The CDR3 protein is CSVGSTNTGELFF. CDR3 in DNA: TGCAGCGTTGGAAGCACGAACACCGGGGAGCTGTTTTTT.

The V and J genes are TRBV7-6 and TRBJ1-3; TRBD1 agrees at 8 bases. This CDR3 is built from 16 residues. V was pared by 3 bases and J by 2 bases, with 6 bases of the junction left unmatched. CDR1 and CDR2 from the germline V gene are SGHVS and FNYEAQ. CDR3 in amino acids: CASSFRPTGAGNTIYF. CDR3 nucleotide sequence: TGTGCCAGCAGCTTTAGACCGACAGGGGCTGGAAACACCATATATTTT.

The genes are TRBV9 and TRBJ1-6, with D possibly matching TRBD1 (6 bases). Germline V gives CDR1 SGDLS, CDR2 YYNGEE. The CDR3 has 15 residues. V gave up 3 bases and J gave up 2 bases, with 9 bases separating them. Here the CDR3 DNA reads TGTGCCAGCAGCGGCGGGACACCCTATAATTCACCCCTCCACTTT. Amino acids: CASSGGTPYNSPLHF.

V and J are TRBV5-1 and TRBJ2-7; no clear D. The germline gives CDR1 SGHRS, CDR2 YFSETQ. V was shortened by 0 bases and J by 0 bases, with 10 bases between the two germline ends. This CDR3 contains 15 residues. CDR3 DNA: TGCGCCAGCAGCTTGGCCCTAGGTGGCTCCTACGAGCAGTACTTC. It yields the protein CASSLALGGSYEQYF.

The V and J genes are TRBV7-8 and TRBJ1-4; D not certain. Germline-derived CDR1 and CDR2 are SGHVS and FQNEAQ. The CDR3 is 15 amino acids. Trimming took off 5 bases at V and 0 bases at J, with 10 bases between the two ends. Here the CDR3 reads CASSKRRTTNEKLFF. CDR3 DNA sequence: TGTGCCAGCAGCAAACGACGGACAACTAATGAAAAACTGTTTTTT.

The V gene is TRBV7-2, the J gene TRBJ2-3; D is uncertain. This CDR3 contains 11 residues. CDR1 is SGHTA and CDR2 is FQGNSA in the germline V gene. V shed 1 base and J shed 15 bases, with 11 bases lying between them. In nucleotides, the CDR3 is TGTGCCAGCAGCTTAGTTGATGCCTCCTATTTT. It specifies CASSLVDASYF.

The CDR3 sequence is CASSARDLSSGNTIYF. The CDR3 coding sequence is TGTGCCAGCAGTGCCCGGGACTTGAGCTCTGGAAACACCATATATTTT. V usage is TRBV11-3 and J usage is TRBJ1-3; tentatively, D is TRBD1 (5 bases). Deletions cut 6 bases from V and 0 bases from J, with 15 bases between. Germline assignment: CDR1 SGHNT and CDR2 YENEEA. The CDR3 is 16 residues long.

This clone was observed a handful of times. V and J are TRBV6-5 and TRBJ2-1, with 10 bases lining up with TRBD2. CDR3 size: 14 residues. V lost 8 bases to trimming and J lost 9 bases; unmatched junction nucleotides: 10. Germline lookup yields CDR1 MNHEY and CDR2 SVGAGI. The CDR3 loop is CASRNSGGRGEQFF. CDR3 coding DNA: TGTGCCAGCCGAAATAGCGGGGGGAGGGGTGAGCAGTTCTTC.

The rearrangement joins TRBV18 to TRBJ2-6; TRBD1 matches 7 bases. The CDR3 contains 16 residues. Germline CDR1 KGHSH, CDR2 LQKENI. With 3 bases clipped from V and 2 bases from J, the junction kept 4 bases outside the gene matches. The CDR3 sequence: CASSPDGQAGANVLTF. The CDR3 bases are TGTGCCAGCTCACCCGATGGACAGGCTGGGGCCAACGTCCTGACTTTC.

This rearrangement joins TRBV6-5 to TRBJ1-3; 10 bases fit TRBD1. From germline, CDR1 is MNHEY and CDR2 SVGAGI. V gave up 6 bases and J gave up 3 bases; unmatched junction bases: 2. The length of the CDR3 is 14 residues. The CDR3 loop is CASRTGGLGNTIYF. The CDR3 DNA reads TGTGCCAGCAGGACAGGGGGCCTTGGAAACACCATATATTTT.

The rearrangement joins TRBV13 to TRBJ2-7; D remains unclear. In germline, CDR1 is PRHDT, CDR2 FYEKMQ (reference sequence). The germline V and J ends were trimmed by 5 bases and 0 bases, with 5 bases remaining between them. The CDR3 is made up of 12 amino acids. The CDR3 DNA is TGTGCCAGCAGCCAGAGCTCCTACGAGCAGTACTTC. Encoded protein: CASSQSSYEQYF.

This chain links TRBV7-9 with TRBJ2-1; tentative D call: TRBD1 (5 bases). The germline V and J ends were trimmed by 5 bases and 8 bases, with 10 bases remaining between them. CDR1 and CDR2 (germline): SEHNR, FQNEAQ (reference sequence). The CDR3 has 12 amino acids. For the CDR3, the DNA is TGTGCCAGCAGCCTGGACACCGATGAGCAGTTCTTC. Encoded protein: CASSLDTDEQFF. The full variable domain, rest sourced from reference TRBV7-9 and TRBJ2-1, is DTGVSQNPRHKITKRGQNVTFRCDPISEHNRLYWYRQTLGQGPEFLTYFQNEAQLEKSRLLSDRFSAERPKGSFSTLEIQRTEQGDSAMYLCASSLDTDEQFFGPGTRLTVL.

The CDR3 loop is CASSPRPHEQYF. In DNA form, the CDR3 reads TGTGCCAGCAGTCCCCGACCCCACGAGCAGTACTTC. The rearrangement uses TRBV28 and TRBJ2-7; no definite D call. The V gene lost 5 bases and the J gene lost 5 bases, with 10 bases spanning the gap. The CDR3 covers 12 residues. Germline V gene sequence: CDR1 MDHEN, CDR2 SYDVKM.

The rearrangement uses TRBV30 and TRBJ2-2, with TRBD2 matching 14 bases. V trimming: 1 base; J trimming: 16 bases; junction bases outside the gene matches: 2. The germline CDR1 and CDR2 sequences are GTSNPN and SVGIG (reference sequence). The CDR3 covers 12 residues. In nucleotides, the CDR3 is TGTGCCTGGAGTGCGACTAGCGGGAGGGCGTTTTTT. The encoded protein is CAWSATSGRAFF.

This chain links TRBV7-6 with TRBJ2-5; 8 bases fit TRBD2. CDR1 and CDR2 (germline): SGHVS, FNYEAQ. Trimming took 4 bases from V and 5 from J; bases not matched to a gene: 6. This CDR3 spans 14 amino acids. CDR3 sequence: CASSSSGSSETQYF. Here the CDR3 DNA reads TGTGCCAGCAGCTCGAGCGGGAGTAGTGAGACCCAGTACTTC.

The genes are TRBV4-3 and TRBJ1-4, with D possibly being TRBD1 (5 bases). CDR3 length: 15 residues. CDR1 LGHNA and CDR2 YSLEER come from the germline V gene. The ends were cut back, 0 bases at V and 4 bases at J, with 9 bases in the middle. CDR3 protein: CASSQDRGYNEKLFF. The DNA of the CDR3 is TGCGCCAGCAGCCAAGATCGGGGGTATAATGAAAAACTGTTTTTT.

The chain links TRBV28 to TRBJ2-1; D gene ambiguous. The V end was cut by 1 base, the J end by 10 bases, with 11 bases between. Germline assignment: CDR1 MDHEN and CDR2 SYDVKM. This CDR3 is 13 amino acids long. CDR3: CASSLSVAEEQFF. As DNA, the CDR3 is TGTGCCAGCAGTTTATCGGTAGCCGAAGAGCAGTTCTTC.

The rearrangement uses TRBV2 and TRBJ1-5, with D tentatively TRBD1 (6 bases). CDR1 and CDR2 (germline): SNHLY, FYNNEI. This CDR3 region has 15 residues. Trimming shortened V by 3 bases and J by 6 bases, and 15 bases separated the two germline ends. The CDR3 loop reads CASSDRGVGVQPQHF. CDR3 coding DNA: TGTGCCAGCAGTGACAGGGGAGTAGGGGTTCAGCCCCAGCATTTT.

The rearrangement joins TRBV28 to TRBJ2-3; no clear D gene. CDR1 and CDR2 from the germline V gene are MDHEN and SYDVKM. Trimming took 10 bases from V and 2 from J, leaving 16 bases between them. This CDR3 has 14 amino acids. The CDR3 DNA follows: TGTGCCACCCATAAGAGACTTACCACAGATACGCAGTATTTT. This translates into CATHKRLTTDTQYF. Complete variable domain (other parts from reference TRBV28 and TRBJ2-3): DVKVTQSSRYLVKRTGEKVFLECVQDMDHENMFWYRQDPGLGLRLIYFSYDVKMKEKGDIPEGYSVSREKKERFSLILESASTNQTSMYLCATHKRLTTDTQYFGPGTRLTVL.

The chain uses TRBV9 and TRBJ2-7; D is possibly TRBD1 (6 bases). The V and J ends lost 4 bases and 4 bases respectively, with 15 bases between them. The CDR3 is made up of 14 amino acids. Germline V CDR1 and CDR2: SGDLS, YYNGEE. CDR3 DNA sequence: TGTGCCAGCAGCCCAAAGTGGGGGCAATACGAGCAGTACTTC. Translation: CASSPKWGQYEQYF.

This chain joins TRBV29-1 and TRBJ2-1; TRBD2 agrees at 8 bases. V gave up 2 bases and J gave up 0 bases; unmatched junction bases: 0. From germline, CDR1 is SQVTM and CDR2 ANQGSEA. The CDR3 length is 14 residues. This chain's CDR3 is CSVESGSSYNEQFF. CDR3 in DNA: TGCAGCGTTGAAAGCGGGAGCTCCTACAATGAGCAGTTCTTC.

The count of this clone is one. This chain joins TRBV28 and TRBJ2-4; TRBD1 agrees at 10 bases. The V gene end was trimmed by 0 bases and the J gene end by 5 bases; junction bases not matched to a gene: 7. The CDR3 runs to 17 residues. The V gene's germline CDR1 is MDHEN and CDR2 SYDVKM. The CDR3 is CASSLWSGTGDQNIQYF. Written as DNA, the CDR3 is TGTGCCAGCAGTTTATGGTCTGGGACAGGGGATCAAAACATTCAGTACTTC.

V usage is TRBV7-8 and J usage is TRBJ2-7; no reliable D call. Per the germline V gene, CDR1 is SGHVS and CDR2 is FQNEAQ. This CDR3 has 14 residues. Trimming removed 5 bases from V and 2 bases from J, with 13 bases in between. This chain's CDR3 is CASSVQAVPYEQYF. CDR3 nucleotide sequence: TGTGCCAGCAGCGTCCAGGCGGTCCCCTACGAGCAGTACTTC.

This clone was counted once. This chain links TRBV25-1 with TRBJ2-5, with D possibly being TRBD1 (5 bases). Trimming pared 4 bases from V and 5 bases from J, leaving 8 bases between. Germline CDR1 MGHDK, CDR2 SYGVNS. The length of the CDR3 is 12 residues. CDR3 in amino acids: CASSVGAETQYF. CDR3 DNA: TGTGCCAGCAGTGTAGGGGCTGAGACCCAGTACTTC.

The chain recombines TRBV6-1 with TRBJ2-5; D unclear. Between the trimmed V and J ends, which lost 10 bases and 4 bases, there was a span of 16 bases. The CDR3 has 13 amino acids. CDR1 is MNHNS, CDR2 SASEGT, per germline. The CDR3 spells CATHSWSSETQYF. The CDR3 coding sequence is TGTGCCACCCACAGTTGGAGTTCAGAGACCCAGTACTTC.

The chain joins TRBV13 to TRBJ2-5; no clear D. CDR1 PRHDT and CDR2 FYEKMQ come from the germline V gene (reference sequence). The CDR3 runs to 16 residues. V lost 5 bases and J lost 0, with 16 bases in between. The CDR3 spells CASSPPGGMYQETQYF. DNA for the CDR3: TGTGCCAGCAGCCCGCCCGGTGGGATGTACCAAGAGACCCAGTACTTC.